The rows below give T cell receptor beta chains drawn from one sample of a study of T cell responses to AZD1222 COVID-19 vaccine. The protocol was immunoSEQ multiplex PCR, while the TCRdb copy is restricted to in-frame clones and leaves out a portion. Found here are about 110,000 clones, 87% of them singletons; the top ten hold around 5%. The sequencing used peripheral blood, collected 28 days after the second AZD1222 dose. Receptors originate from an adult who received the AZD1222 COVID-19 vaccine. Both conserved end residues are part of each CDR3. The order of the fields is V gene, J gene, clone size, D gene, CDR3 protein, CDR3 DNA. D genes are given only for firm matches. Clone size is shown for a subset of rows, as once, few, many or a class of expanded clone.

V: TRBV7-9
J: TRBJ2-6
size: NA
D: TRBD1
CDR3: CASSSRTGAFSGANVLTF
DNA: TGTGCCAGCAGCTCACGGACAGGAGCCTTCTCTGGGGCCAACGTCCTGACTTTC

V: TRBV5-4
J: TRBJ1-4
size: NA
D: NA
CDR3: CASSLANGEKLFF
DNA: TGTGCCAGCAGCTTGGCCAACGGAGAAAAACTGTTTTTT

V: TRBV30
J: TRBJ1-5
size: NA
D: NA
CDR3: CAWSARGFSQPQHF
DNA: TGTGCCTGGAGTGCCAGGGGATTCAGTCAGCCCCAGCATTTT

V: TRBV20-1
J: TRBJ1-4
size: NA
D: NA
CDR3: CSASNGPAYNEKLFF
DNA: TGCAGTGCTAGTAATGGTCCCGCCTACAATGAAAAACTGTTTTTT

V: TRBV7-9
J: TRBJ2-2
size: NA
D: NA
CDR3: CASSLVEHWTGELFF
DNA: TGTGCCAGCAGCTTAGTGGAGCACTGGACCGGGGAGCTGTTTTTT

V: TRBV28
J: TRBJ2-5
size: NA
D: TRBD1
CDR3: CASKTGYQETQYF
DNA: TGTGCCAGCAAGACAGGGTACCAAGAGACCCAGTACTTC

V: TRBV30
J: TRBJ1-5
size: NA
D: NA
CDR3: CAWSVGVGKGKRGNQPQHF
DNA: TGTGCCTGGAGTGTAGGGGTCGGTAAGGGGAAGAGGGGCAATCAGCCCCAGCATTTT

V: TRBV7-9
J: TRBJ2-7
size: few
D: TRBD2
CDR3: CASSLVLAVDQRGGGEQYF
DNA: TGTGCCAGCAGCTTAGTATTGGCAGTCGATCAGCGGGGTGGAGGCGAGCAGTACTTC

V: TRBV7-9
J: TRBJ1-2
size: NA
D: NA
CDR3: CASSLGTPLNYGYTF
DNA: TGTGCCAGCAGCTTAGGGACGCCACTTAACTATGGCTACACCTTC

V: TRBV15
J: TRBJ2-2
size: few
D: NA
CDR3: CATSRGGQGRGGELFF
DNA: TGTGCCACCAGCAGAGGGGGCCAGGGGCGAGGCGGGGAGCTGTTTTTT

V: TRBV28
J: TRBJ1-1
size: NA
D: NA
CDR3: CASRDPGNTEAFF
DNA: TGTGCCAGCCGGGACCCAGGGAACACTGAAGCTTTCTTT

V: TRBV7-6
J: TRBJ2-3
size: NA
D: NA
CDR3: CASQGMVTDTQYF
DNA: TGTGCCAGCCAGGGTATGGTCACAGATACGCAGTATTTT

V: TRBV18
J: TRBJ1-1
size: NA
D: NA
CDR3: CASSPNSNTEAFF
DNA: TGTGCCAGCTCACCCAATTCAAACACTGAAGCTTTCTTT

V: TRBV28
J: TRBJ2-5
size: NA
D: TRBD1
CDR3: CASSPGGAETQYF
DNA: TGTGCCAGCAGTCCAGGGGGCGCGGAGACCCAGTACTTC

V: TRBV14
J: TRBJ2-5
size: NA
D: NA
CDR3: CASSQDGTRRETQYF
DNA: TGTGCCAGCAGCCAAGATGGAACCCGGCGAGAGACCCAGTACTTC

V: TRBV11-2
J: TRBJ1-2
size: NA
D: NA
CDR3: CASSPRTDTIGYTF
DNA: TGTGCCAGCAGCCCCCGGACCGACACTATCGGCTACACCTTC

V: TRBV28
J: TRBJ2-6
size: NA
D: NA
CDR3: CASSLIGPYSSSGANVLTF
DNA: TGTGCCAGCAGTCTCATCGGTCCCTACTCGAGCTCTGGGGCCAACGTCCTGACTTTC

V: TRBV2
J: TRBJ1-2
size: NA
D: NA
CDR3: CASSTGGIYGYTF
DNA: TGTGCCAGCAGTACCGGAGGAATCTATGGCTACACCTTC

V: TRBV6-5
J: TRBJ1-6
size: NA
D: NA
CDR3: CASSSMVPNSPLHF
DNA: TGTGCCAGCAGTTCAATGGTGCCGAATTCACCCCTCCACTTT

V: TRBV7-6
J: TRBJ2-3
size: NA
D: TRBD2
CDR3: CASRQGTSGGATDTQYF
DNA: TGTGCCAGCAGACAAGGGACTAGCGGGGGGGCTACAGATACGCAGTATTTT

V: TRBV7-9
J: TRBJ1-5
size: NA
D: NA
CDR3: CASSFADNQPQHF
DNA: TGTGCCAGCAGCTTTGCAGACAATCAGCCCCAGCATTTT

V: TRBV30
J: TRBJ1-1
size: NA
D: NA
CDR3: CALTGLVNTEAFF
DNA: TGTGCCCTCACGGGGTTGGTGAACACTGAAGCTTTCTTT

V: TRBV19
J: TRBJ1-2
size: NA
D: TRBD1
CDR3: CASSRGRGDYGYTF
DNA: TGTGCCAGTAGCAGGGGGCGCGGTGACTATGGCTACACCTTC

V: TRBV5-8
J: TRBJ1-5
size: NA
D: NA
CDR3: CASSFVGDQPQHF
DNA: TGTGCCAGCAGCTTCGTCGGGGATCAGCCCCAGCATTTT

V: TRBV27
J: TRBJ2-5
size: once
D: TRBD2
CDR3: CASSPAGGGYETQYF
DNA: TGTGCCAGCAGTCCCGCGGGGGGCGGGTATGAGACCCAGTACTTC

V: TRBV11-3
J: TRBJ2-3
size: NA
D: NA
CDR3: CASSHRGTDTQYF
DNA: TGTGCCAGCAGCCACCGCGGCACAGATACGCAGTATTTT